This T cell receptor (beta chain) was retrieved from a study of molecular identifiers for immune sequencing clone quantification. MiXCR, applied by TCRdb to the PCR reads, yields one record per CDR3 protein. The sample contains about 630,000 distinct CDR3 sequences, about 25% of which appear only once. Comment on this clonotype: Being one base from a much bigger clone, this may be a read error.

Trimming took 0 bases from V and 1 from J, leaving 18 bases between them. The CDR3 totals 18 residues. The specimen was naive CD8+ T cells from blood, with Jurkat cell RNA spiked in. Regarding subset: FACS-sorted CD8+CD4-CCR7+CD45RA+ naive T cells. The rearrangement joins TRBV12-3 or TRBV12-4 to TRBJ2-5, with D possibly matching TRBD1 (5 bases). The TCR originated in a human donor in good health. Some libraries in this study had Jurkat cell RNA spiked in. This CDR3 is CASSLAQQATLLQETQYF. DNA for the CDR3: TGTGCCAGCAGTTTAGCGCAACAGGCGACACTACTCCAAGAGACCCAGTACTTC.